The present T cell receptor (beta chain) was sequenced within a study of shared clonotypes between healthy human individuals. On this clone itself: Its target is not known. Other DNA variants within this sample encode the same CDR3.

Germline CDR1 and CDR2: MNHEY and SMNVEV (reference sequence). Unmatched junction bases numbered 1, after V lost 0 bases and J lost 2 bases. The CDR3 totals 14 residues. Positive CCR7 selection of CD45RO-negative cells yielded the naive CD8 cells, and terminally differentiated effector memory CD45RA+ cells were excluded. Deep-level settings were used for running the assay. Libraries were prepared by immunoSEQ multiplex PCR; TCRdb keeps only in-frame clonotypes and omits some of them. The sample lists more than 2 million clones, about 95% occurring once. Study-wide results and limits: Memory subsets generally showed lower estimated richness than naive subsets.

The TCR comes from a man aged 18 to 29 in good health. This sequence joins TRBV27 and TRBJ2-7; the match to TRBD1 covers 7 bases. Sequenced: naive CD8+ T cells sorted from blood. The CDR3 reads CASSLSGTAYEQYF. CDR3 DNA sequence: TGTGCCAGCAGTTTATCGGGGACAGCCTACGAGCAGTACTTC.